This T cell receptor (beta chain) was sequenced for a study of T-cell reconstitution after alpha-beta-depleted transplantation in children. Study-wide points: Diversity and T-cell counts at one year after transplant derived mostly from new T cells.

Trimming cost V 5 bases and J 1 base; bases outside gene matches: 6. CDR1 is LGHDT and CDR2 is YNNKEL in the germline V gene (reference sequence). The CDR3 has 16 amino acids. For TCRbeta, the library was prepared with unique molecular identifiers. One entry per CDR3 protein, called by TCRdb with MiXCR from the PCR reads. The sample lists about 300,000 distinct CDR3 sequences, approximately 7.3% occurring once. This clonotype was seen a handful of times. Its matching antigen is unknown. The chain is built from TRBV3-1 and TRBJ2-1; 9 bases line up with TRBD2. The source was peripheral blood, collected 360 days after TCRalphabeta/CD19-depleted stem cell transplant. This TCR came from a female patient aged 2-15 years who had a stem cell transplant for Fanconi anemia, so the T cells may come from the graft donor. CDR3 protein: CASSERGGGSYNEQFF. In DNA, the CDR3 is TGTGCCAGCAGCGAACGCGGGGGGGGATCCTACAATGAGCAGTTCTTC.